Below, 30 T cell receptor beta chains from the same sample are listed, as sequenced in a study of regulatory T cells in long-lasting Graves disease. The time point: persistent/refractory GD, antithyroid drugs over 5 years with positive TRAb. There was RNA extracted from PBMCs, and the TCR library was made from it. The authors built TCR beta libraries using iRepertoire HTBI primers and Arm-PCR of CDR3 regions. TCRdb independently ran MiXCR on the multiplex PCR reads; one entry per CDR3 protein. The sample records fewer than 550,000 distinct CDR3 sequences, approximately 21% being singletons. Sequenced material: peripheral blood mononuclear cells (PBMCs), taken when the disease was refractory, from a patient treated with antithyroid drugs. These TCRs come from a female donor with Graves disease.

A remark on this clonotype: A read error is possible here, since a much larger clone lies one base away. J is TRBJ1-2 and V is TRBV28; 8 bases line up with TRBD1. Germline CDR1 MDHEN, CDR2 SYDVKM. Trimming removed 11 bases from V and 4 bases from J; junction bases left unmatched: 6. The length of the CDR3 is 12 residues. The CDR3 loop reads CAAFQGAYGYTF. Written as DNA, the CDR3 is TGTGCCGCTTTCCAGGGGGCCTATGGCTACACCTTC.

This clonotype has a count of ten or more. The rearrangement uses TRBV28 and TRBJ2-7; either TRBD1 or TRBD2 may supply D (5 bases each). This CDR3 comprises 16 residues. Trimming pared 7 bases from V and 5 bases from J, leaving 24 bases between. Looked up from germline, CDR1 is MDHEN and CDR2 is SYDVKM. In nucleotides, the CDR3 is TGTGCCAGCAAAAAGCCATGGACGGGGCGGAGTGACGAGCAGTACTTC. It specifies CASKKPWTGRSDEQYF.

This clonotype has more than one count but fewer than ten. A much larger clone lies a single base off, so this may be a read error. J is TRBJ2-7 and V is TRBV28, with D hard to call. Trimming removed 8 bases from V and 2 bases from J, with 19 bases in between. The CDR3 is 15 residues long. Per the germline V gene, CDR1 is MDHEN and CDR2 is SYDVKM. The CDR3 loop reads CASGPPAGVTYEQYF. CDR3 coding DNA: TGTGCCAGCGGTCCCCCGGCAGGCGTAACCTACGAGCAGTACTTC.

CDR3 residues: CASSPPGVNTGELFF. CDR3 in DNA: TGTGCCAGCAGCCCCCCCGGCGTAAACACCGGGGAGCTGTTTTTT. The chain employs TRBV7-9 and TRBJ2-2, with unresolved D. CDR1 SEHNR and CDR2 FQNEAQ come from the germline V gene (reference sequence). The CDR3 loop spans 15 amino acids. V lost 5 bases, J lost 2 bases, and 12 bases lay in between.

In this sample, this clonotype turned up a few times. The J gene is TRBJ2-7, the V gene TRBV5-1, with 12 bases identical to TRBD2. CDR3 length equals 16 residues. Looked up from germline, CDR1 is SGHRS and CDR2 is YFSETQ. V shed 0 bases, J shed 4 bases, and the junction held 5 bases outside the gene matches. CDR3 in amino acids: CASSLALLAGGYEQYF. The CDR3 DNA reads TGCGCCAGCAGCTTGGCCCTACTAGCGGGGGGTTACGAGCAGTACTTC.

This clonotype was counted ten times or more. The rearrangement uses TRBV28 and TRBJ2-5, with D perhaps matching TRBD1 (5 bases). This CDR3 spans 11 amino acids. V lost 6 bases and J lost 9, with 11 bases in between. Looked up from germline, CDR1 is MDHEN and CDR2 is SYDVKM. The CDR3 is CASSESRAQYF. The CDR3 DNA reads TGTGCCAGCAGCGAATCCAGGGCCCAGTACTTC.

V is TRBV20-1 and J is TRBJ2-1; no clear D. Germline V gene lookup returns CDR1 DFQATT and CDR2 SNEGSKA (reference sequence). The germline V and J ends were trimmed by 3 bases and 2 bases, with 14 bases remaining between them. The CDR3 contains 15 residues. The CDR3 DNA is TGCAGTGCTAGCGGTAACCCTGCCCCCTACAATGAGCAGTTCTTC. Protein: CSASGNPAPYNEQFF.

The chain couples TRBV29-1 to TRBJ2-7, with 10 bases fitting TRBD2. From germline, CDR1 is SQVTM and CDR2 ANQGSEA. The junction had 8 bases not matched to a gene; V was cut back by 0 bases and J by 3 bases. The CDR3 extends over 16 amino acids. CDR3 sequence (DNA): TGCAGCGTTGAAGATCCGGCTAGCGGGGGCTTCTACGAGCAGTACTTC. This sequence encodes CSVEDPASGGFYEQYF.

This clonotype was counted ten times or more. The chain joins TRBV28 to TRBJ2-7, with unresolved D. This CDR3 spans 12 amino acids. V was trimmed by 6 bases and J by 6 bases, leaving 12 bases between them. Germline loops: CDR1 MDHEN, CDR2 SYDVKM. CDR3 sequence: CASSQTLSEQYF. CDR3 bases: TGTGCCAGCAGCCAGACCCTATCCGAGCAGTACTTC.

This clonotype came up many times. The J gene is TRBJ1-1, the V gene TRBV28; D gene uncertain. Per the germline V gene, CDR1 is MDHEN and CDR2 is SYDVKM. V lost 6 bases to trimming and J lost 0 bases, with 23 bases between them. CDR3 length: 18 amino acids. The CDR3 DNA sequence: TGTGCCAGCAGCGCCCTAACAGTGGGAGGGAGGGTGAACACTGAAGCTTTCTTT. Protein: CASSALTVGGRVNTEAFF.

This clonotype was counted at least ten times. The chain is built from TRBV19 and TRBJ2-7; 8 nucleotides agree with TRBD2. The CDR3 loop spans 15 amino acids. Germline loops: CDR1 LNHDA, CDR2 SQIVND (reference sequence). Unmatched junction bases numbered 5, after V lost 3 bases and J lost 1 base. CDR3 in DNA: TGTGCCAGTAGTATTGGTAGCGGGATTTCCTACGAGCAGTACTTC. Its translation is CASSIGSGISYEQYF.

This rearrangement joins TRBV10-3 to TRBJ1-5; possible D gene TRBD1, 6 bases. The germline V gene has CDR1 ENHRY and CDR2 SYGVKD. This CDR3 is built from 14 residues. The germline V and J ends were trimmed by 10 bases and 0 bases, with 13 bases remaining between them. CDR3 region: CATTGHYSNQPQHF. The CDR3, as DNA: TGTGCCACCACAGGGCACTATAGCAATCAGCCCCAGCATTTT.

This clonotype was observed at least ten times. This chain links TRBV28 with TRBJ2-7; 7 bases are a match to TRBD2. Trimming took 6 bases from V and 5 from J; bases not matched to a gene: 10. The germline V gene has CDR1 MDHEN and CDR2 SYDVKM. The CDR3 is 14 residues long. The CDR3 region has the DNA TGTGCCAGCAGGTCGCGGGGGACTCTGAACGAGCAGTACTTC. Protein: CASRSRGTLNEQYF.

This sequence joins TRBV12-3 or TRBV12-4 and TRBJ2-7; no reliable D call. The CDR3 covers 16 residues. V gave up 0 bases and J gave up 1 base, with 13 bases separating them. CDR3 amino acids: CASSLAPGVSSYEQYF. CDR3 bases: TGTGCCAGCAGTTTAGCTCCCGGAGTTAGTTCCTACGAGCAGTACTTC.

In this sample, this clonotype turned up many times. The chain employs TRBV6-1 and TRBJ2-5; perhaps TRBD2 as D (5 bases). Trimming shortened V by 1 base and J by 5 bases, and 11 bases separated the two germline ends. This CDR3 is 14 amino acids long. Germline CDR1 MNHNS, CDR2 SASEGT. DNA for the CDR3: TGTGCCAGCAGTGAAGTCTGGCCGGGGGAGACCCAGTACTTC. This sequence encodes CASSEVWPGETQYF.

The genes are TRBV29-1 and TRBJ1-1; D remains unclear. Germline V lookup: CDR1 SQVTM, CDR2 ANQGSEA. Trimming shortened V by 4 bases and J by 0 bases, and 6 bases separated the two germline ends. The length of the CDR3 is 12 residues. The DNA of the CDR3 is TGCAGCGTTGGGACTGTGAACACTGAAGCTTTCTTT. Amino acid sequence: CSVGTVNTEAFF.

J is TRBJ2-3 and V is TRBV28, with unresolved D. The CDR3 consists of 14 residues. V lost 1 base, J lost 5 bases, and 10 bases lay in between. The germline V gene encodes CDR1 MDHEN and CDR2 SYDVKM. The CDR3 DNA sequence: TGTGCCAGCAGTTTATCCTCCGCTGGAGATACGCAGTATTTT. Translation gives CASSLSSAGDTQYF.

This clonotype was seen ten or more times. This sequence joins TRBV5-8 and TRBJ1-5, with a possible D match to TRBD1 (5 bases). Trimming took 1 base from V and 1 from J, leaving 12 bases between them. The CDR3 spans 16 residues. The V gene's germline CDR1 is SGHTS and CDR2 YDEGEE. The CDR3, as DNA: TGTGCCAGCAGCTTGTATAAAGGGGCCAGCAATCAGCCCCAGCATTTT. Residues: CASSLYKGASNQPQHF. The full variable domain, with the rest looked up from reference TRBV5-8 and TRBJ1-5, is EAGVTQSPTHLIKTRGQQATLRCSPISGHTSVYWYQQALGLGLQFLLWYDEGEERNRGNFPPRFSGRQFPNYSSELNVNALELEDSALYLCASSLYKGASNQPQHFGDGTRLSIL.

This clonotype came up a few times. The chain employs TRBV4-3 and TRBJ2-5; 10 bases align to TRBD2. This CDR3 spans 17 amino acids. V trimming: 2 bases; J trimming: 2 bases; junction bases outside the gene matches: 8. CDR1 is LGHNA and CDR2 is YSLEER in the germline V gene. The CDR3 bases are TGCGCCAGCAGCCAATCCTCGACTAGCGGGTTTCAAGAGACCCAGTACTTC. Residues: CASSQSSTSGFQETQYF.

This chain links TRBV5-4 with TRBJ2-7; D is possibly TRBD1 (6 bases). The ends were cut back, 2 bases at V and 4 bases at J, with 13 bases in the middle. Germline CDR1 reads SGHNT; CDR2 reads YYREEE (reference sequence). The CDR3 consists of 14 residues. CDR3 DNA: TGTGCCAGCAGCTTTGTTGACAGGTCGTACGAGCAGTACTTC. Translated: CASSFVDRSYEQYF.

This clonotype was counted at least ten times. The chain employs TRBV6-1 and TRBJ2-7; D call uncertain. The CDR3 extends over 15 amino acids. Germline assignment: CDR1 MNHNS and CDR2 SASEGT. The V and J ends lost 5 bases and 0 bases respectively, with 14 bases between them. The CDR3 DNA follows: TGTGCCAGCAGTATGACACCTGTGAGCTCCTACGAGCAGTACTTC. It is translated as CASSMTPVSSYEQYF.

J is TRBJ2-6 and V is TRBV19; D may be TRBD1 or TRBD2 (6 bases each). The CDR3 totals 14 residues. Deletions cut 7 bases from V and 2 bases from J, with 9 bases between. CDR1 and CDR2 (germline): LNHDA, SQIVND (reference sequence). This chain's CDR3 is CASTGATGANVLTF. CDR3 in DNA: TGTGCCAGTACGGGGGCCACTGGGGCCAACGTCCTGACTTTC.

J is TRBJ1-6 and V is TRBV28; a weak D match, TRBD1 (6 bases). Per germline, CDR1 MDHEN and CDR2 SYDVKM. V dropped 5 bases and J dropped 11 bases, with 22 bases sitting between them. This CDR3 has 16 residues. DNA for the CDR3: TGTGCCAGCAGTACCCCCTCCCAGGGGTCCGCTCCACCCCTCCACTTT. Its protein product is CASSTPSQGSAPPLHF.

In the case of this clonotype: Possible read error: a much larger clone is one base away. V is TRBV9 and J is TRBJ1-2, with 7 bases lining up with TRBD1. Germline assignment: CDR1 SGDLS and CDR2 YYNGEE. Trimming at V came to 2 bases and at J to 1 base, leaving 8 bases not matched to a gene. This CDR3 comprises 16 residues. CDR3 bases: TGTGCCAGCAGCGTTGGGACAGCGATAGTTAACTATGGCTACACCTTC. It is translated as CASSVGTAIVNYGYTF.

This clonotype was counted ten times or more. The CDR3 nucleotides are TGTGCCAGCAGTTTACCCGTTCTTCCCAATCAGCCCCAGCATTTT. Translating it yields CASSLPVLPNQPQHF. The chain recombines TRBV28 with TRBJ1-5; no definite D call. V was pared by 2 bases and J by 3 bases, with 11 bases between. Germline CDR1 and CDR2: MDHEN and SYDVKM. This CDR3 comprises 15 residues.

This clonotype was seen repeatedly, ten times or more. As DNA, the CDR3 is TGTGCCAGCAGCATCGACAGGGACAATCAGCCCCAGCATTTT. Its translation is CASSIDRDNQPQHF. The V and J genes are TRBV28 and TRBJ1-5; 7 bases match TRBD1. V was clipped by 6 bases and J by 3 bases; unmatched bases: 5. There are 14 residues in the CDR3. The germline gives CDR1 MDHEN, CDR2 SYDVKM.

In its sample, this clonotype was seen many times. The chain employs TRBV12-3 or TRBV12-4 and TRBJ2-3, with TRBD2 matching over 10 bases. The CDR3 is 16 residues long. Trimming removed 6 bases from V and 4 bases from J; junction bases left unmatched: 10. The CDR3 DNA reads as TGTGCCAGCAGCCGAACCAGCGGGAGGGCCGCAGATACGCAGTATTTT. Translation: CASSRTSGRAADTQYF.

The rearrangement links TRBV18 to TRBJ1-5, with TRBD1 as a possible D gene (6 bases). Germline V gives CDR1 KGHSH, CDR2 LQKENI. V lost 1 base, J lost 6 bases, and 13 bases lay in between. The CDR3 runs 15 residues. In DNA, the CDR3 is TGTGCCAGCTCACCACAGGGGGTAACGGGTCAGCCCCAGCATTTT. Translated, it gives CASSPQGVTGQPQHF. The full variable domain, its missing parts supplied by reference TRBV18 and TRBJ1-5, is NAGVMQNPRHLVRRRGQEARLRCSPMKGHSHVYWYRQLPEEGLKFMVYLQKENIIDESGMPKERFSAEFPKEGPSILRIQQVVRGDSAAYFCASSPQGVTGQPQHFGDGTRLSIL.

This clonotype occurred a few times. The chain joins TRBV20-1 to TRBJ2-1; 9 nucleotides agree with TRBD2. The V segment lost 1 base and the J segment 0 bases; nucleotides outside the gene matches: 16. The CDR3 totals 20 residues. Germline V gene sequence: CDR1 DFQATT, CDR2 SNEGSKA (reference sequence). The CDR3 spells CSARAPTSGPEQYSYNEQFF. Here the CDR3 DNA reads TGCAGTGCTAGAGCCCCGACTAGCGGTCCTGAACAGTACTCCTACAATGAGCAGTTCTTC.

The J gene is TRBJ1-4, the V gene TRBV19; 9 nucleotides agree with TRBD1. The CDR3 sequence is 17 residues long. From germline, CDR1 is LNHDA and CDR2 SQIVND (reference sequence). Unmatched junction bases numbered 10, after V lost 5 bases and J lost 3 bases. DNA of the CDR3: TGTGCCAGTAGTTCCGGGACAGGGAATGGTGCTAATGAAAAACTGTTTTTT. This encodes CASSSGTGNGANEKLFF.